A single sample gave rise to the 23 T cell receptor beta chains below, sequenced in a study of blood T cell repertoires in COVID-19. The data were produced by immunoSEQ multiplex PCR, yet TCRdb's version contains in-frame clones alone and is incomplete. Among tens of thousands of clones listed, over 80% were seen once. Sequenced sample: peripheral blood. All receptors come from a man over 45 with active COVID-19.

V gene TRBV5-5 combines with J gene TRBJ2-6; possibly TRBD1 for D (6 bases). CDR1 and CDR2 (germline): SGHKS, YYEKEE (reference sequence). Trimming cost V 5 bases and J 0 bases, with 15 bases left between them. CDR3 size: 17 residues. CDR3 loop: CASRNRDIGSGANVLTF. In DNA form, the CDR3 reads TGTGCCAGCAGGAACAGGGATATTGGCTCTGGGGCCAACGTCCTGACTTTC.

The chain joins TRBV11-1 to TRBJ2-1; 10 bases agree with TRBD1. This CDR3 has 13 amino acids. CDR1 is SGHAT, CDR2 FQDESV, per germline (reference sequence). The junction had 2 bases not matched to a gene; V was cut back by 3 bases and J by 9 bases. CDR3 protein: CASSLDRGFEQFF. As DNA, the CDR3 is TGTGCCAGCAGCTTGGACAGGGGGTTTGAGCAGTTCTTC.

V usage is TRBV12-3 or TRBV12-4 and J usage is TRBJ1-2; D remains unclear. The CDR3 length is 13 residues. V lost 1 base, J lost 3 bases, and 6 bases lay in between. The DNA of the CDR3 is TGTGCCAGCAGTTTAGTTACAGACTATGGCTACACCTTC. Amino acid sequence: CASSLVTDYGYTF.

The CDR3 sequence is CASTPPLRGLAGGRTGELFF. The CDR3, as DNA: TGTGCCAGTACCCCCCCCTTGCGGGGACTAGCGGGAGGTCGGACCGGGGAGCTGTTTTTT. V usage is TRBV19 and J usage is TRBJ2-2, with 15 bases identical to TRBD2. The junction had 17 bases not matched to a gene; V was cut back by 7 bases and J by 5 bases. The germline CDR1 and CDR2 sequences are LNHDA and SQIVND (reference sequence). This CDR3 is 20 amino acids long. The full variable domain, its missing parts supplied by reference TRBV19 and TRBJ2-2, is DGGITQSPKYLFRKEGQNVTLSCEQNLNHDAMYWYRQDPGQGLRLIYYSQIVNDFQKGDIAEGYSVSREKKESFPLTVTSAQKNPTAFYLCASTPPLRGLAGGRTGELFFGEGSRLTVL.

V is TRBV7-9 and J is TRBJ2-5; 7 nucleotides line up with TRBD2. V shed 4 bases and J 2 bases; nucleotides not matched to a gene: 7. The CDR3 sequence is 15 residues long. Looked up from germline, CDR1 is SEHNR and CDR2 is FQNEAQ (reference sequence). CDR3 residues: CASSSAGDPQETQYF. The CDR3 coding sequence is TGTGCCAGCAGCTCGGCGGGAGACCCTCAAGAGACCCAGTACTTC. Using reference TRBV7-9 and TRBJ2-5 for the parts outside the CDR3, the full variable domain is DTGVSQNPRHKITKRGQNVTFRCDPISEHNRLYWYRQTLGQGPEFLTYFQNEAQLEKSRLLSDRFSAERPKGSFSTLEIQRTEQGDSAMYLCASSSAGDPQETQYFGPGTRLLVL.

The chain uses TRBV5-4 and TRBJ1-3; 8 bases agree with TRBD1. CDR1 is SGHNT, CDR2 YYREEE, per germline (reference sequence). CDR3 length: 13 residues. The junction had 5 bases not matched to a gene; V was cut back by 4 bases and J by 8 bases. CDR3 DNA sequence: TGTGCCAGCAGCAAGGACAGGGCGGACACCATATATTTT. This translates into CASSKDRADTIYF.

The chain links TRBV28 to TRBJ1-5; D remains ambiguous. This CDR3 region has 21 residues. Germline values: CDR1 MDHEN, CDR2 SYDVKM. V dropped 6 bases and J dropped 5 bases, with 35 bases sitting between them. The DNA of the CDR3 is TGTGCCAGCAGCCACGTCCCTGTGGTTTGGAACCCAACCTCAGGCGATCAGCCCCAGCATTTT. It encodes CASSHVPVVWNPTSGDQPQHF.

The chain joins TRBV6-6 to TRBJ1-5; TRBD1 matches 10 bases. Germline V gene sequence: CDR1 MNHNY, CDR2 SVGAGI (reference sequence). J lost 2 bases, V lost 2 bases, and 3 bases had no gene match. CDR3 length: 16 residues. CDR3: CASSYGTGDGNQPQHF. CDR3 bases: TGTGCCAGCAGTTACGGGACAGGGGATGGCAATCAGCCCCAGCATTTT.

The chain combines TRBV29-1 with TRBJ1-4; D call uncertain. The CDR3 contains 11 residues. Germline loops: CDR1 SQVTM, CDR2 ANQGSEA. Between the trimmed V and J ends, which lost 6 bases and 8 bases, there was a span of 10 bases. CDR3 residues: CSVSSGEKLFF. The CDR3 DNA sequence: TGCAGCGTCTCATCGGGGGAAAAACTGTTTTTT.

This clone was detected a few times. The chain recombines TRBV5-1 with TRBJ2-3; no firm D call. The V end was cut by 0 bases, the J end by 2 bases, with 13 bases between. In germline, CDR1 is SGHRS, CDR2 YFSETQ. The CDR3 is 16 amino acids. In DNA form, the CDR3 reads TGCGCCAGCAGCTTGGGGTCCAGCGCTATCACAGATACGCAGTATTTT. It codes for CASSLGSSAITDTQYF.

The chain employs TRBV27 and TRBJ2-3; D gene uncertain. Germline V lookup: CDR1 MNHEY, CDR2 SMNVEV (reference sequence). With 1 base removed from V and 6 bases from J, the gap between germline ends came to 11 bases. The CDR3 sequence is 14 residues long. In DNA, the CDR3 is TGTGCCAGCAGTTTATATTCGACTGAGGATACGCAGTATTTT. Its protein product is CASSLYSTEDTQYF.

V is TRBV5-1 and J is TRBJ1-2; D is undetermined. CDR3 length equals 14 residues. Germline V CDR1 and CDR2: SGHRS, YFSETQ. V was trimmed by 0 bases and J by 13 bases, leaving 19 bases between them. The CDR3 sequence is CASSLDGSARGVTF. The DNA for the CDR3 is TGCGCCAGCAGCTTGGATGGGAGTGCTCGCGGGGTCACCTTC.

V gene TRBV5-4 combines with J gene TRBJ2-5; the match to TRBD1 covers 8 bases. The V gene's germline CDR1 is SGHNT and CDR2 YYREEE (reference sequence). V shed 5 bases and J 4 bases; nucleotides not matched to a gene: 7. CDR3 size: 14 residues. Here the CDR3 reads CASRSQGARETQYF. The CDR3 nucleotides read TGTGCCAGCAGGTCCCAGGGGGCGCGAGAGACCCAGTACTTC.

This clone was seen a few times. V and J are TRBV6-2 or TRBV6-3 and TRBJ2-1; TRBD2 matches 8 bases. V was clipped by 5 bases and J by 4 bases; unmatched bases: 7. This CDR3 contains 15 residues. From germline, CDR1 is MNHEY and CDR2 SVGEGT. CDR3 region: CASSSILAGYNEQFF. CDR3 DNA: TGTGCCAGCAGTAGTATTCTAGCGGGTTACAATGAGCAGTTCTTC.

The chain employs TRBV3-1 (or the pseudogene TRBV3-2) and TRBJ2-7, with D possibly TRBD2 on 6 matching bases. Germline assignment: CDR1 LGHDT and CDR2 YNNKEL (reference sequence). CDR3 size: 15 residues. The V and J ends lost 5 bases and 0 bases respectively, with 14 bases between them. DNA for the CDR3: TGTGCCAGCAGCTTGGGACTGCTTGGCTCCTACGAGCAGTACTTC. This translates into CASSLGLLGSYEQYF.

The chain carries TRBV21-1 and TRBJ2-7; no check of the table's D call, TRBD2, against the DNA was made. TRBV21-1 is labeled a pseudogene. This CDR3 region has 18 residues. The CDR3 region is CASSNGASGSRGSLEQYF. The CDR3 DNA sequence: TGTGCCAGCAGCAACGGGGCTAGCGGGAGTCGGGGGTCTCTCGAGCAGTACTTC.

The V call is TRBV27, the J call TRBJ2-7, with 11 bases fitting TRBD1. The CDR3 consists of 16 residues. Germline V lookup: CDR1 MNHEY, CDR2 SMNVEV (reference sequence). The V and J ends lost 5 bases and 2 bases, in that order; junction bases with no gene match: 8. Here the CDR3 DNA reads TGTGCCAGCAGTGTTGGACAGGGGGCCGTAACCTACGAGCAGTACTTC. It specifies CASSVGQGAVTYEQYF.

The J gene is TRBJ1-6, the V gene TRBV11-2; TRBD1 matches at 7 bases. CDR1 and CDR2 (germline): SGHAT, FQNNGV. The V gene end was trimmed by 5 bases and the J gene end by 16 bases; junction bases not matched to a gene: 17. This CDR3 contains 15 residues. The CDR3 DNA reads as TGTGCCAGCAGCCCGACGACAGGGACCCGTCCGGGGCTCCACTTT. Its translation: CASSPTTGTRPGLHF.

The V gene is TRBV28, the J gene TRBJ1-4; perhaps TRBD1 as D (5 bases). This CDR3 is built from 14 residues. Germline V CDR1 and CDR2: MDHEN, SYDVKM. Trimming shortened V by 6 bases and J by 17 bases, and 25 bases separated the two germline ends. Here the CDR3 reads CASSPDVGVARGFF. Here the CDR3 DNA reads TGTGCCAGCAGCCCCGATGTAGGGGTAGCTAGAGGTTTTTTT.

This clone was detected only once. The CDR3 reads CASSFLDREYNEQFF. For the CDR3, the DNA is TGTGCCAGTAGTTTCCTGGACAGGGAGTACAATGAGCAGTTCTTC. The chain employs TRBV19 and TRBJ2-1; 8 nucleotides align to TRBD1. Germline assignment: CDR1 LNHDA and CDR2 SQIVND (reference sequence). Unmatched junction bases numbered 7, after V lost 5 bases and J lost 4 bases. The CDR3 consists of 15 residues.

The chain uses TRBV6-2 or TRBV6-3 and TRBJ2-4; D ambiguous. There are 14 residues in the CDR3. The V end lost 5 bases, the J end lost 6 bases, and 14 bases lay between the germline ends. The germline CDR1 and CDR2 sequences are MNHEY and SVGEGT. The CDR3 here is CASSRRYAGNIQYF. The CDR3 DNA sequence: TGTGCCAGCAGTCGTAGATACGCAGGAAACATTCAGTACTTC.

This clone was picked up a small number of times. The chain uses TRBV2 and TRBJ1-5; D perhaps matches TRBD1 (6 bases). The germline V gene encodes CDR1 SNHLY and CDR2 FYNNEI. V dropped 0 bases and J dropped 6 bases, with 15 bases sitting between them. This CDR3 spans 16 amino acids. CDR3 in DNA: TGTGCCAGCAGTGAAGCAGGGGGGAGGGGACGTCAGCCCCAGCATTTT. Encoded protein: CASSEAGGRGRQPQHF.

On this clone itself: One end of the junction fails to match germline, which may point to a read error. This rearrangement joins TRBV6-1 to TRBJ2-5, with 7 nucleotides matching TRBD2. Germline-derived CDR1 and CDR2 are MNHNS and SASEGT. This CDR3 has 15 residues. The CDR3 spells CASTELAPPEETQYF. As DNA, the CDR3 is TGTGCCAGCACTGAACTAGCGCCTCCGGAAGAGACCCAGTACTTC.